This TCR beta chain was obtained from a study of cytomegalovirus exposure and HLA in healthy donors (dated by TCRdb to 2016 to 2017). Broadly, across the study: An earlier analysis of several hundred of the donors reported 250 to 300 Gb of sequence data and some 120 million unique TCR beta sequences from about 179 million T cells. Alongside the repertoire data, information on donor age, sex, ethnicity and CMV serostatus was compiled. Among about 390 genotyped donors of the cohort, an average of 235,054 unique TCR beta nucleotide sequences were sequenced per donor, roughly a sixth of them non-productive. Typing coverage varied by locus: roughly 620-630 donors for A, B, C, DRB1 and DQB1; approximately 500 for DQA1; nearly 610 for DPA1; approximately 490 for DPB1. Both class I and class II loci were covered by HLA typing, at four-digit resolution. The study used immunosequencing to profile the T cell repertoires of more than 650 subjects and linked those repertoires to cytomegalovirus serostatus. A separate validation cohort of 100 to 150 different subjects was used in addition to the roughly 670-subject first cohort. A later genetic analysis used genome-wide SNP genotypes for about 60% of the 666 donors, treating that subset as a discovery cohort. The aim of the study was to test whether cataloging public T cell receptors could identify signatures of past pathogen exposure. A later analysis re-examined previously published TCR beta repertoires from hundreds of donors and added high-resolution HLA genotyping to investigate patterns of TCR occurrence. All discovery cohort repertoires had been generated using a single sequencing platform. To decide whether each TCR beta V gene segment behaved as functional or pseudogenic, an earlier analysis of some 540 of the donors relied on high-throughput TCR beta sequencing. To predict cytomegalovirus infection status, the study combined high-throughput TCR immunosequencing, statistical association of individual TCRs with disease status, and machine learning. The genetic ancestry cluster associated with self-reported Caucasian donors included 65% to 90% of the roughly 390 genotyped donors. In the later analysis, no new phenotypic data were used to find candidate immune exposures; instead, reliance was placed on TCR beta sequences and their occurrence across donors. An early release that covered around 590 HLA-typed donors contained approximately 300 gigabases of sequencing data and about 84 million unique TCR sequences. Four or five DR-DQ haplotypes were handled as single units for association and clustering, since linkage in the cohort was strong. General findings and caveats noted by the study authors: According to a later analysis, most CMV-associated TCR beta chains appeared to be HLA-restricted, and the HLA associations seemed to be driven largely by CMV exposure. Immune exposure information for the cohort was limited to CMV serostatus. An earlier analysis of around 600 of the donors showed that most TCR beta V segments appeared in productive rearrangements either about 87% or about 30% of the time, which broadly matched IMGT annotations. A total of fewer than 200 TCR beta chains were listed by the study as associated with cytomegalovirus. V-gene and J-gene trimming of TCR beta chains was associated with a missense DCLRE1C variant in a later genetic analysis, and the association was replicated in an independent cohort. Because HLA typing was unavailable for some donors at each locus, only the typed subset was used in association tests. In a later analysis, about 16,000 TCR beta sequences were associated with specific HLA alleles at a false discovery rate of 0.05. Most TCR sequences were seen in very few donors, while some public TCRs were found in many individuals. Approximately 18 rarely observed V segments, including chromosome 9 orphons, were excluded from the earlier analysis of several hundred of the donors because counts were too low. A later analysis found that HLA-associated TCR beta chains were more clonally expanded and had lower generation probabilities than equally common non-associated chains. Linkage disequilibrium might explain the correlated functional status among segregating V segments, but an unknown experimental factor could not be ruled out. The classifier was reported to diagnose cytomegalovirus status with high specificity and sensitivity in both the original and validation cohorts. A group of highly shared sequence variants was considered likely to be a technical artifact of the sequencing pipeline. Only TCR beta chains were sequenced in this cohort, and the absence of alpha or paired-chain data limited detectable features. Sequencing depth was assumed to be roughly uniform across donors in the presence/absence analyses, though that assumption may not hold. Three of the identified cytomegalovirus-associated TCR beta chains were confirmed in vitro to be specific for cytomegalovirus antigens. Some IMGT-functional V segments, including TRBV6-2 and TRBV6-3, could not be told apart with the 87-base-pair reads, so those segments were excluded. According to a later genetic analysis, donors in an Asian-associated ancestry cluster had fewer N-insertions in productive TCRs than the roughly 670-donor mean. Several of the top co-occurrence clusters appeared to be linked to parvovirus B19, influenza, CMV and Epstein-Barr virus, according to a later analysis. According to a later analysis, TCR association rates differed among HLA loci, with DRB1 alleles showing the most associated TCRs and HLA-C alleles showing the fewest. It was suggested by the authors that the approach could potentially be generalized to other disease states and immunological phenotypes. Strong co-occurrence of HLA alleles, especially DR and DQ, made assigning TCR associations to individual alleles difficult. A further reported finding was that TCR beta sequences accurately predicted the HLA-A and HLA-B alleles for most subjects in the first cohort.

The protocol used for the library was the immunoSEQ multiplex PCR assay. The multiplex PCR relied on a mix of 60 forward primers for TCR Vbeta segments and 13 reverse primers for TCR Jbeta segments. Amplification of the CDR3 region of rearranged TCR beta genes was performed with a multiplex PCR assay on genomic DNA. The amplified TCR beta libraries were sequenced on the Illumina HiSeq System as 87-base-pair reads. The authors' analysis ran thus. In a later analysis, some 80 million unique TCR beta chains were counted across the approximately 640 repertoires, and about 10 million of these chains were shared by at least two donors. To remove PCR and sequencing errors, raw reads were error-corrected and collapsed into unique sequences using a nearest-neighbor algorithm that merged closely related sequences. V, D and J gene segments were assigned by aligning CDR3 sequences to IMGT reference sequences. Each retained sequence needed at least a six-nucleotide match to both a V gene segment and a J gene segment. Rearrangements were called productive when the CDR3 lacked stop codons and stayed in frame with V and J; all others were non-productive. Following IMGT convention, CDR3 was defined as the stretch from the second conserved V-encoded cysteine to the conserved J-encoded phenylalanine. The earlier analysis of more than 450 of the donors excluded sequences that lacked an unambiguous match to a single V gene segment. An earlier analysis of roughly 590 of the donors called V segments functional above 56.7% productive rearrangements and segregating when the between-donor standard deviation exceeded 5%. A statistical classification framework was developed to diagnose cytomegalovirus status using the catalog of TCR beta chain sequences. In a later analysis, TCR nucleotide sequences were compared against IMGT/GENE-DB human TR gene sequences so that V and J genes could be assigned. In a later analysis, CDR3 sequences and most-parsimonious VDJ recombination scenarios were assigned using the TCRdist pipeline. In a later analysis, every TCR beta chain was defined by the combination of its CDR3 amino acid sequence and its V-gene family, and reads without a unique V-gene family were dropped. In a later analysis, some 600 highly shared, low-generation-probability nucleotide sequences were removed to address suspected cross-contamination and a sequencing artifact. For each public chain, a later analysis derived a clonal expansion index from normalized ranks of inferred template counts within each repertoire. In a later analysis, generation probabilities were computed using a VDJ recombination model fitted to out-of-frame rearrangements, and the results were checked against IGoR. In a later analysis, hypergeometric tests were used to score TCR-TCR, TCR-HLA and TCR-CMV co-occurrence, with a repertoire-size bias correction applied to TCR pairs. False discovery rates were estimated in a later analysis by permuting HLA or CMV assignments 20 times. A later analysis grouped co-occurring TCRs with DBSCAN, adding TCRdist sequence similarity when clustering within HLA-allele-positive subsets. Repertoires with fewer than 30,000 or more than 120,000 public chains were left out of co-occurrence clustering, as were about five repertoires with anomalous nucleotide sharing. TCRdb re-hosts the immuneACCESS table, in-frame sequences only. Its copies lack some clones; in the studies checked, an unresolved V gene accounts for under half of them, and the cause for the rest is not known. V, J and clone size were drawn from that table, and D and trimming were deduced from the DNA. This sample has 110,000 to 150,000 clones in its table, and roughly 80% of those were observed once. The ten largest clones capture about 1.3% of the sample.

In total, over 600 healthy bone marrow donors made up the cohort. Cohort members were all nominally healthy when sampled, although unrecorded immune exposures were likely present. The donor tested CMV seronegative and was one of the 352 seronegative cohort members. Each donor provided a peripheral blood sample, and peripheral blood mononuclear cells were used for TCR beta sequencing. Genomic DNA was extracted from the blood cell samples with the Qiagen DNeasy Blood Extraction Kit. This clone showed up just once. The specificity of this receptor is unknown. No clone much larger than this one lies a single base away; base qualities are absent. CDR1 SGHRS and CDR2 YFSETQ are derived from the germline V gene. Trimming takes 0 bases from V and 2 bases from J, and the germline ends sit 18 bases apart. From the cysteine through the phenylalanine, the CDR3 covers 17 amino acids. Only the CDR3 region is kept as DNA, spanning 51 bases read in frame from base 1.

The chain links TRBV5-1 with TRBJ2-7, with a weak D call of TRBD2 (6 bases match). This clonotype was sampled from a female donor in good health and CMV-seronegative. The sequencing input was PBMCs. The DNA reads as follows: TGCGCCAGCAGCTTGGCAGGGAGGAACCCTGTTGCCTACGAGCAGTACTTC. Its translation reads: CASSLAGRNPVAYEQYF. Where the CDR3 stops, the reference TRBV5-1 and TRBJ2-7 genes take over; the full variable domain is KAGVTQTPRYLIKTRGQQVTLSCSPISGHRSVSWYQQTPGQGLQFLFEYFSETQRNKGNFPGRFSGRQFSNSRSEMNVSTLELGDSALYLCASSLAGRNPVAYEQYFGPGTRLTVT.